These T cell receptor beta chains were read from a single sample in a study of T cell responses to AZD1222 COVID-19 vaccine. The protocol was immunoSEQ multiplex PCR, while the TCRdb copy is restricted to in-frame clones and leaves out a portion. The sample has 80,000 to 100,000 clones, around 85% seen once; the top ten hold 6.3%. This sample comprised peripheral blood, obtained on day 0 of AZD1222 vaccination. Receptor source: an adult in good health. CDR3s include the opening cysteine and the closing phenylalanine or tryptophan. Fields, in order: D gene, clone size, V gene, J gene, CDR3 protein, CDR3 DNA. The D gene is left open where the match is weak. The size of a clone is reported for some rows only, either as once, few or many, or as a class for expanded clones.

>NA|NA|TRBV19|TRBJ1-6
CASSRQEYNSPLHF
TGTGCCAGTAGTAGACAGGAATATAATTCACCCCTCCACTTT
>NA|NA|TRBV30|TRBJ1-2
CAWSDKGANYGYTF
TGTGCCTGGAGTGATAAGGGGGCTAACTATGGCTACACCTTC
>TRBD1|NA|TRBV4-1|TRBJ1-2
CASSQHEQGADNYGYTF
TGCGCTAGCAGCCAACATGAACAGGGGGCAGACAACTATGGCTACACCTTC
>NA|once|TRBV18|TRBJ2-2
CASSPSGNTGELFF
TGTGCCAGCTCACCATCAGGGAACACCGGGGAGCTGTTTTTT
>NA|NA|TRBV24-1|TRBJ2-2
CATSDTYSGDHTGELFF
TGTGCCACCAGTGATACCTACTCGGGGGATCATACCGGGGAGCTGTTTTTT
>NA|NA|TRBV13|TRBJ1-1
CASSLGSNTEAFF
TGTGCCAGCAGCTTAGGCAGTAACACTGAAGCTTTCTTT
>NA|NA|TRBV5-1|TRBJ2-2
CASSSGEAAGELFF
TGCGCCAGCAGCTCTGGGGAGGCGGCCGGGGAGCTGTTTTTT
>NA|NA|TRBV28|TRBJ2-1
CASSLLLVGAREQFF
TGTGCCAGCAGTTTATTACTAGTTGGTGCACGGGAGCAGTTCTTC
>TRBD1|NA|TRBV27|TRBJ2-5
CASSLSGTGYVMETQYF
TGTGCCAGCAGTTTATCTGGGACAGGGTATGTGATGGAGACCCAGTACTTC
>TRBD1|NA|TRBV7-8|TRBJ2-1
CASSLPGQGYREQFF
TGTGCCAGCAGCCTACCGGGACAGGGGTACCGTGAGCAGTTCTTC
>TRBD1|NA|TRBV7-9|TRBJ1-2
CASSSRQGAYGYTF
TGTGCCAGCAGCTCGAGACAGGGAGCCTATGGCTACACCTTC
>NA|NA|TRBV27|TRBJ2-7
CASSPGTSYEQYF
TGTGCCAGCAGTCCAGGGACCTCCTACGAGCAGTACTTC
>TRBD1|NA|TRBV19|TRBJ2-7
CASSYLTGGNEQYF
TGTGCCAGTAGTTACCTGACAGGGGGGAACGAGCAGTACTTC
>NA|NA|TRBV29-1|TRBJ2-7
CSVEGSGALSYEQYF
TGCAGCGTTGAAGGGTCGGGAGCCCTTTCCTACGAGCAGTACTTC
>NA|NA|TRBV6-6|TRBJ2-7
CASSNPTANYEQYF
TGTGCCAGCAGTAACCCCACAGCGAACTACGAGCAGTACTTC
>TRBD1|few|TRBV18|TRBJ1-3
CASSPPGTGVGNTIYF
TGTGCCAGCTCACCACCAGGGACAGGGGTTGGAAACACCATATATTTT
>NA|NA|TRBV6-2/TRBV6-3|TRBJ2-7
CASSYVNRGEQYF
TGTGCCAGCAGTTATGTGAATAGGGGCGAGCAGTACTTC
>NA|NA|TRBV2|TRBJ1-1
CASSVGDSSANTEAFF
TGTGCCAGCAGTGTGGGCGACAGCTCTGCGAACACTGAAGCTTTCTTT
>NA|NA|TRBV15|TRBJ2-1
CATSRFPAGGYNEQFF
TGTGCCACCAGCCGTTTTCCGGCAGGGGGGTACAATGAGCAGTTCTTC
>NA|NA|TRBV11-2|TRBJ2-3
CASSFERTSDTQYF
TGTGCCAGCAGCTTTGAGAGGACATCAGATACGCAGTATTTT
>NA|NA|TRBV5-4|TRBJ1-2
CASSVGPGATGTSDYGYTF
TGTGCCAGCAGCGTAGGCCCCGGGGCCACAGGGACATCGGACTATGGCTACACCTTC
>NA|NA|TRBV2|TRBJ1-6
CASSATLDSPLHF
TGTGCCAGCAGTGCGACTCTCGATTCACCCCTCCACTTT
>TRBD1|NA|TRBV11-2|TRBJ2-7
CASSSGQGWYEQYF
TGTGCCAGCAGCTCGGGACAGGGTTGGTACGAGCAGTACTTC
>NA|few|TRBV5-6|TRBJ1-1
CASSPSSAPEAFF
TGTGCCAGCAGCCCGTCGTCTGCCCCTGAAGCTTTCTTT
>NA|NA|TRBV7-9|TRBJ1-5
CASSSDTNSGLNQPQHF
TGTGCCAGCAGCTCCGACACCAACTCGGGTCTAAATCAGCCCCAGCATTTT
>NA|NA|TRBV11-2|TRBJ2-5
CASSFFGEETQYF
TGTGCCAGCAGCTTCTTCGGGGAAGAGACCCAGTACTTC
>TRBD1|NA|TRBV30|TRBJ2-7
CAWTKAGTGSSYEQYF
TGTGCCTGGACCAAAGCCGGGACAGGGAGCTCCTACGAGCAGTACTTC
>TRBD1|once|TRBV7-8|TRBJ2-3
CASTQPGQGADTQYF
TGTGCCAGCACCCAACCCGGACAGGGAGCAGATACGCAGTATTTT
>NA|once|TRBV27|TRBJ2-3
CASSPLGGTGTDTQYF
TGTGCCAGCAGCCCGCTAGGAGGCACAGGCACAGATACGCAGTATTTT
>TRBD1|NA|TRBV18|TRBJ1-4
CASSGQGNEKLFF
TGTGCCAGCTCGGGACAGGGAAATGAAAAACTGTTTTTT
>TRBD1|NA|TRBV18|TRBJ1-2
CASSPDREANYGYTF
TGTGCCAGCTCACCCGACAGGGAAGCTAACTATGGCTACACCTTC
>NA|NA|TRBV21-1|TRBJ1-5
CASSTYGENSNQPQHF
TGTGCCAGCAGCACTTACGGCGAAAATAGCAATCAGCCCCAGCATTTT
>NA|NA|TRBV2|TRBJ1-1
CASSKQNTEAFF
TGTGCCAGCAGTAAACAGAACACTGAAGCTTTCTTT
>NA|NA|TRBV14|TRBJ2-7
CASSPSGSYEQYF
TGTGCCAGCAGCCCCTCAGGTTCCTACGAGCAGTACTTC
>NA|NA|TRBV21-1|TRBJ1-2
CARKVGGYTF
TGTGCCAGAAAAGTCGGGGGCTACACCTTC
>NA|NA|TRBV5-4|TRBJ1-2
CASSLYDNYGYTF
TGTGCCAGCAGCTTGTACGATAACTATGGCTACACCTTC
>TRBD2|NA|TRBV5-1|TRBJ2-1
CASSWRLGTSVSEQFF
TGCGCCAGCAGCTGGCGACTCGGGACTAGCGTTAGTGAGCAGTTCTTC
>NA|NA|TRBV3-1/TRBV3-2|TRBJ2-3
CASSQGPGAGDTQYF
TGTGCCAGCAGCCAAGGTCCAGGGGCTGGGGATACGCAGTATTTT
>NA|NA|TRBV30|TRBJ2-2
CAWNAQVSTGELFF
TGTGCCTGGAACGCACAGGTTTCTACCGGGGAGCTGTTTTTT
>TRBD2|NA|TRBV18|TRBJ2-2
CASSPQGGAGVTGELFF
TGTGCCAGCTCACCGCAGGGAGGAGCGGGAGTAACCGGGGAGCTGTTTTTT
>NA|few|TRBV9|TRBJ2-3
CASSVGQGSDTQYF
TGTGCCAGCAGCGTAGGTCAGGGTTCAGATACGCAGTATTTT